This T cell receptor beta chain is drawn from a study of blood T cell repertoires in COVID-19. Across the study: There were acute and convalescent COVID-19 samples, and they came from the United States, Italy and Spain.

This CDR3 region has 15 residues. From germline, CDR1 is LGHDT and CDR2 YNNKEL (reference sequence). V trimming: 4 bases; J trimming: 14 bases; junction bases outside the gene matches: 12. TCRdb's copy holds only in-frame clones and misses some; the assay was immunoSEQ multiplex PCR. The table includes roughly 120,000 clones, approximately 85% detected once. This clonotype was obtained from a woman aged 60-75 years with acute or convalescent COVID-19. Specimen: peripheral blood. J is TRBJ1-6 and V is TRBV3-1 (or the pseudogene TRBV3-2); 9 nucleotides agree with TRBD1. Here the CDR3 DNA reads TGTGCCAGCAGCCCACGGACAGGGGTTAAAGGCACCCTCCACTTT. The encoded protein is CASSPRTGVKGTLHF.